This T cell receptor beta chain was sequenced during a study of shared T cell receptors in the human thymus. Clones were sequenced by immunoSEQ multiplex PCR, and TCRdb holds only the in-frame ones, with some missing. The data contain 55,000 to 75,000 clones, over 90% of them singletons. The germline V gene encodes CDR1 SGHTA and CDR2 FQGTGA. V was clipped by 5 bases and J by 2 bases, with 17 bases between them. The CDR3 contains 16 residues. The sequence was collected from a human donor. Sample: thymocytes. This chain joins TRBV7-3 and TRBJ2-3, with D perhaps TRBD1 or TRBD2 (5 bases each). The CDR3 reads CASSPRGQGATDTQYF. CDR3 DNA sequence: TGTGCCAGCAGCCCGAGGGGCCAGGGAGCCACAGATACGCAGTATTTT.